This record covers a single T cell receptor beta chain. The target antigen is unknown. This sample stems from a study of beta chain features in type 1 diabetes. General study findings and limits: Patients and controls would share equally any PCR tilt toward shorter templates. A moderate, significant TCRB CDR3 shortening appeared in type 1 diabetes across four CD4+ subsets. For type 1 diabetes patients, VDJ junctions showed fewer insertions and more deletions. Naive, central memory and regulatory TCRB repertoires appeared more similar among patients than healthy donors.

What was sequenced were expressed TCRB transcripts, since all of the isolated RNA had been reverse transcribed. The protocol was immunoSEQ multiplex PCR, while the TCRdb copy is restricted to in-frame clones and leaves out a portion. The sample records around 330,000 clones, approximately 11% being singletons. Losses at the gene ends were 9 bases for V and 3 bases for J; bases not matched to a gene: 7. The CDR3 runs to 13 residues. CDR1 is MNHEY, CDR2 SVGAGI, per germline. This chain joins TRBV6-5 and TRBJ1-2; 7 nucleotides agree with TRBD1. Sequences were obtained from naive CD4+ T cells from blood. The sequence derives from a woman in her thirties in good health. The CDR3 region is CASGLDRDYGYTF. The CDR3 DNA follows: TGTGCCAGTGGACTCGACAGGGACTATGGCTACACCTTC.